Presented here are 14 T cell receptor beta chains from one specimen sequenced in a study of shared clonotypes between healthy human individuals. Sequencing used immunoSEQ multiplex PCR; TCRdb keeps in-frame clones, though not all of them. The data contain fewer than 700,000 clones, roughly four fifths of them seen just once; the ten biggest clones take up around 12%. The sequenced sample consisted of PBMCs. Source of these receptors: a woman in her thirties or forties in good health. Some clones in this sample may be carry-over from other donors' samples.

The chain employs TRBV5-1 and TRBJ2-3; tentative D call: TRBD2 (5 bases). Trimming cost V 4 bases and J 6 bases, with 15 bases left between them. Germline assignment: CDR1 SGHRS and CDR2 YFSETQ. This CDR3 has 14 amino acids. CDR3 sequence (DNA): TGCGCCAGCAGCCGGGCGGCGGGCGCGGATACGCAGTATTTT. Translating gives CASSRAAGADTQYF.

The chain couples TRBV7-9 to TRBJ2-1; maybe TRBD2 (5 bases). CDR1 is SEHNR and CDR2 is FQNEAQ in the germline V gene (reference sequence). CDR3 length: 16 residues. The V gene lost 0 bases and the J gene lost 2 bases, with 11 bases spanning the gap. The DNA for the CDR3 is TGTGCCAGCAGCTTAGCCGCCAGCGGCACCTACAATGAGCAGTTCTTC. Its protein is CASSLAASGTYNEQFF.

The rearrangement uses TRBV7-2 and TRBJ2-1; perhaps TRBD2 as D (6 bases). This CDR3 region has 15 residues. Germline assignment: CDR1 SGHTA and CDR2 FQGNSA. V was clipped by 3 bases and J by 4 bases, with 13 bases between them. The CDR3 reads CASSLSTGSYNEQFF. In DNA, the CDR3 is TGTGCCAGCAGCTTGTCCACCGGGAGTTACAATGAGCAGTTCTTC.

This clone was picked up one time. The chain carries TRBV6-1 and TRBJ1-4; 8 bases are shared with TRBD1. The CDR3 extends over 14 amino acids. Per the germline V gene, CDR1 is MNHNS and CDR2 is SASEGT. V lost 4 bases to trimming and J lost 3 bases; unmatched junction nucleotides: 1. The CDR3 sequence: CASSADRANEKLFF. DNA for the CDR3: TGTGCCAGCAGTGCGGACAGGGCTAATGAAAAACTGTTTTTT.

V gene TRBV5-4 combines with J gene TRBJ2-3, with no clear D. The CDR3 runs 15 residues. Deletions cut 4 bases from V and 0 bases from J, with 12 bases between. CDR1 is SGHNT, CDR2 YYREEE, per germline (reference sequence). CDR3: CASSVSSSSTDTQYF. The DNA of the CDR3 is TGTGCCAGCAGCGTCTCATCATCTAGCACAGATACGCAGTATTTT.

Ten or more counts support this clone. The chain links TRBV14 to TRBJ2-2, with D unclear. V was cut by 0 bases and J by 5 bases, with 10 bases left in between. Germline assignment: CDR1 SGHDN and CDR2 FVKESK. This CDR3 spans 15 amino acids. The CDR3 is CASSQEGHITGELFF. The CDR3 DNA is TGTGCCAGCAGCCAAGAAGGGCACATAACCGGGGAGCTGTTTTTT.

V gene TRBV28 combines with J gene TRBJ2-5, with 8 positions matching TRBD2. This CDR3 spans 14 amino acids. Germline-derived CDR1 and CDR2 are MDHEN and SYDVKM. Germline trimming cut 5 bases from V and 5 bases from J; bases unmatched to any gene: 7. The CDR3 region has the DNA TGTGCCAGCAGTATAGCGGGGAGCGTGGAGACCCAGTACTTC. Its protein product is CASSIAGSVETQYF.

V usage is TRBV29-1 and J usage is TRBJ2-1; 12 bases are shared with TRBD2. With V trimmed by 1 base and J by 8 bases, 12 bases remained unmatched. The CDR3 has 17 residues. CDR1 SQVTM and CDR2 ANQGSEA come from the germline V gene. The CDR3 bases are TGCAGCGTTGAAGCCATTAGGACTAGCGGGATGGGGGATGAGCAGTTCTTC. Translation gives CSVEAIRTSGMGDEQFF.

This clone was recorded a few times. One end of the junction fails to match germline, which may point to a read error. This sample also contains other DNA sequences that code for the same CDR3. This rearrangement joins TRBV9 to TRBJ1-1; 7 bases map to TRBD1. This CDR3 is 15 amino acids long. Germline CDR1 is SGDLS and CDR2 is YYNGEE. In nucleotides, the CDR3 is TGTGCCAGCAGCTACACGACAGGGACGAACACTGAAGCTTTCTTC. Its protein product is CASSYTTGTNTEAFF.

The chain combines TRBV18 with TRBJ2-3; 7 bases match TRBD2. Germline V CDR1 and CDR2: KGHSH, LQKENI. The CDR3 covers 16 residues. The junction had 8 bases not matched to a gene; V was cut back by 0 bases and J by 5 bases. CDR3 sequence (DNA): TGTGCCAGCTCACCACCGACGGCGGGAGCGGGAGATACGCAGTATTTT. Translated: CASSPPTAGAGDTQYF. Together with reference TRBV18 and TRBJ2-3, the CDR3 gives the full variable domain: NAGVMQNPRHLVRRRGQEARLRCSPMKGHSHVYWYRQLPEEGLKFMVYLQKENIIDESGMPKERFSAEFPKEGPSILRIQQVVRGDSAAYFCASSPPTAGAGDTQYFGPGTRLTVL.

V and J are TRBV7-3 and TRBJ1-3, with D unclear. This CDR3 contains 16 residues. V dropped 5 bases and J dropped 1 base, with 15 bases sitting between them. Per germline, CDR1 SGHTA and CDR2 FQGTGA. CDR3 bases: TGTGCCAGCAGCATCTCGACCGCTTCGTCTGGAAACACCATATATTTT. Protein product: CASSISTASSGNTIYF.

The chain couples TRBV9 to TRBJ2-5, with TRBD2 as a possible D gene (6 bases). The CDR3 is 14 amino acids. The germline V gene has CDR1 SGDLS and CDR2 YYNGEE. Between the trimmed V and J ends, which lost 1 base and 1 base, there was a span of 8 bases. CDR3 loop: CASSVRGTQETQYF. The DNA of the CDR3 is TGTGCCAGCAGCGTACGGGGGACCCAAGAGACCCAGTACTTC.

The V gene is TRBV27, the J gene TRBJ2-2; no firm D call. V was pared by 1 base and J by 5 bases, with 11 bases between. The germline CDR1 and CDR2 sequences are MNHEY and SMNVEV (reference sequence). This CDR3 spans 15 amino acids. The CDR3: CASSLYSLDTGELFF. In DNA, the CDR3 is TGTGCCAGCAGTTTATACTCACTGGATACCGGGGAGCTGTTTTTT.

This chain's CDR3 is CAISDVIGPSTDTQYF. The CDR3 coding sequence is TGTGCCATCAGTGACGTTATTGGTCCTAGCACAGATACGCAGTATTTT. The chain is built from TRBV10-3 and TRBJ2-3; D unclear. V was clipped by 3 bases and J by 0 bases, with 13 bases between them. Germline CDR1 and CDR2: ENHRY and SYGVKD. There are 16 residues in the CDR3.